This T cell receptor (beta chain) comes out of a study of T cells after yellow fever vaccination. Study-wide context: Fractions of limited cellularity were prepared by means of SMART-Seq v4 Ultra Low Input.

The CDR3 runs 15 residues. Trimming cost V 6 bases and J 0 bases, with 15 bases left between them. The germline V gene encodes CDR1 MNHEY and CDR2 SVGEGT. This clonotype occurred many times. 5'RACE template switching added a universal primer site and UMIs to TCR cDNA. TCRdb reprocessed the 5' RACE reads with MiXCR, giving one entry per CDR3 protein. The sample consists of roughly 330,000 distinct CDR3 sequences, 6.8% of them appearing once. The receptor comes from a man younger than 30 who received the YFV17D yellow fever vaccine. The V call is TRBV6-2 or TRBV6-3, the J call TRBJ2-7; D is tentatively TRBD1 or TRBD2 (5 bases each). This specimen consisted of PBMCs, obtained roughly seven weeks after the first yellow fever vaccination. Here the CDR3 DNA reads TGTGCCAGCAGAATCCGGGACGGTAGCTCCTACGAGCAGTACTTC. Translating gives CASRIRDGSSYEQYF.